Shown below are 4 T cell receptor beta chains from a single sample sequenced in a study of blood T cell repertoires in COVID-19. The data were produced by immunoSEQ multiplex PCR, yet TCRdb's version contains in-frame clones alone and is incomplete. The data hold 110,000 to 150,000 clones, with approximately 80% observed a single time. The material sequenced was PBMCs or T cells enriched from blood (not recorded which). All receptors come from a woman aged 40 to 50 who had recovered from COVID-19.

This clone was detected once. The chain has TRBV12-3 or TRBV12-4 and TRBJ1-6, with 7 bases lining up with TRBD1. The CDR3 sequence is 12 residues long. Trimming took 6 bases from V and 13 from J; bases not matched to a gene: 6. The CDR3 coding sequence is TGTGCCAGCAGCCAGACAGGGACTCCCCTCCACTTT. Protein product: CASSQTGTPLHF.

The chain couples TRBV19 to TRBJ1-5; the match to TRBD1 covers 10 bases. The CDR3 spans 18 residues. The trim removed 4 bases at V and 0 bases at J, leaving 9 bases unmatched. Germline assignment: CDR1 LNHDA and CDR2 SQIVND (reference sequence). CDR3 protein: CASSSSGTGAYSNQPQHF. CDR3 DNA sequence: TGTGCCAGTAGTAGCTCCGGGACAGGGGCATATAGCAATCAGCCCCAGCATTTT.

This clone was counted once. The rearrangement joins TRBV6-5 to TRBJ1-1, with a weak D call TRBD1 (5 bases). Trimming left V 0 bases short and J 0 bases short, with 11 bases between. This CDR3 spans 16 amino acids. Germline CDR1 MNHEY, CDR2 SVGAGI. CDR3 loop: CASSYSPDSLNTEAFF. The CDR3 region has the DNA TGTGCCAGCAGTTACTCGCCAGACAGCTTGAACACTGAAGCTTTCTTT.

The CDR3 DNA follows: TGCGCCAGCAGTGCCGGGACACCCGATCAGACAAAAGCTTTCTTT. Its translation is CASSAGTPDQTKAFF. The chain is built from TRBV10-1 and TRBJ1-1; a possible D gene is TRBD1 (6 bases). This CDR3 is 15 amino acids long. Trimming stripped 4 bases from V and 9 bases from J, with 21 bases between. Germline V lookup: CDR1 WNHNN, CDR2 SYGVQD (reference sequence).